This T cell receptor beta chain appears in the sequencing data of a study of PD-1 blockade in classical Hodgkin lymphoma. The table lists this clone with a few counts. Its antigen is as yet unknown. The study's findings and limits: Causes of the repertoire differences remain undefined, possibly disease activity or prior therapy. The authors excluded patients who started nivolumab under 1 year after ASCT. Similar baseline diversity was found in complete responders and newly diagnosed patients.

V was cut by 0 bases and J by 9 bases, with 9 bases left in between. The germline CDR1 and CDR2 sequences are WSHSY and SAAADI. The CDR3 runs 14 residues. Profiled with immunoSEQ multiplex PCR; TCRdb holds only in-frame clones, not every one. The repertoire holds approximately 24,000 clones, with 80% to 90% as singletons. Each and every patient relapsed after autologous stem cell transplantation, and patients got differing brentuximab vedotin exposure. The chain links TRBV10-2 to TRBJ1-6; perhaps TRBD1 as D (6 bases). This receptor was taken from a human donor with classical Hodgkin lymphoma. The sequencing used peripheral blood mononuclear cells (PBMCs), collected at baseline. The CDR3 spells CASSESGATSPLHF. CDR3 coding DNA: TGCGCCAGCAGTGAGTCGGGGGCCACTTCACCCCTCCACTTT.